The rows below give T cell receptor beta chains drawn from one sample of a study of radiation and T cells in renal cell carcinoma. Libraries were prepared by immunoSEQ multiplex PCR; TCRdb keeps only in-frame clonotypes and omits some of them. The sample records 150,000 or so clones, roughly 84% being singletons. This specimen was blood, taken from a patient whose treatment included radiotherapy and nephrectomy. The receptor set was obtained from a woman aged 45-59 years with renal cell carcinoma. Both conserved end residues are part of each CDR3. A D gene is named only where the DNA matches it firmly. Expanded clones get a size class; other rows say once, few or many, or leave the size out.

D	size	V	J	CDR3	DNA
TRBD2	.	TRBV7-6	TRBJ2-5	CASSLVLAGGQETQYF	TGTGCCAGCAGCTTAGTACTAGCGGGGGGACAAGAGACCCAGTACTTC
.	.	TRBV7-3	TRBJ2-3	CASSFSYGDTQYF	TGTGCCAGCAGCTTTTCGTATGGAGATACGCAGTATTTT
TRBD2	.	TRBV5-1	TRBJ2-2	CASSLAPGGAGTGELFF	TGCGCCAGCAGCTTGGCCCCCGGGGGGGCCGGCACCGGGGAGCTGTTTTTT
TRBD1	once	TRBV16	TRBJ2-7	CASSQVGTGFNEQYF	TGTGCCAGCAGCCAGGTCGGGACAGGGTTTAACGAGCAGTACTTC
.	.	TRBV7-2	TRBJ2-5	CASSSLRGWETQYF	TGTGCCAGCAGCTCCCTCAGGGGATGGGAGACCCAGTACTTC
.	.	TRBV19	TRBJ1-2	CASTRGGSDYGYTF	TGTGCCAGTACCCGAGGGGGTTCCGACTATGGCTACACCTTC
.	.	TRBV19	TRBJ1-3	CASSIDRSSGNTIYF	TGTGCCAGTAGTATAGACAGGTCATCTGGAAACACCATATATTTT
.	.	TRBV6-1	TRBJ1-1	CASSESGAGTEAFF	TGTGCCAGCAGTGAATCAGGGGCCGGCACTGAAGCTTTCTTT
TRBD2	.	TRBV11-2	TRBJ2-3	CASSLSASGDTDTQYF	TGTGCCAGCAGCTTATCGGCCAGCGGGGACACAGATACGCAGTATTTT
.	.	TRBV9	TRBJ1-3	CASSPHRFSGNTIYF	TGTGCCAGCAGCCCTCACAGGTTCTCTGGAAACACCATATATTTT
.	once	TRBV15	TRBJ1-1	CATSRGRGWNTEAFF	TGTGCCACCAGCAGAGGGCGGGGATGGAACACTGAAGCTTTCTTT
.	.	TRBV7-9	TRBJ2-3	CASSLSTDTQYF	TGTGCCAGCAGCTTATCAACAGATACGCAGTATTTT
.	few	TRBV11-2	TRBJ2-5	CASTPWVSSGQETQYF	TGTGCCAGCACCCCATGGGTCAGTAGCGGCCAAGAGACCCAGTACTTC
.	.	TRBV15	TRBJ1-2	CATSRDRGTNYGYTF	TGTGCCACCAGCAGAGATCGAGGAACCAACTATGGCTACACCTTC
.	.	TRBV18	TRBJ1-1	CASSPSAGQNTEAFF	TGTGCCAGCTCACCCAGCGCGGGGCAGAACACTGAAGCTTTCTTT
.	.	TRBV5-1	TRBJ2-1	CASSPAPGDSYNEQFF	TGCGCCAGCAGTCCAGCCCCAGGGGACTCCTACAATGAGCAGTTCTTC
TRBD1	.	TRBV6-1	TRBJ1-1	CASKVQGLEAFF	TGTGCCAGCAAGGTACAGGGGCTTGAAGCTTTCTTT
.	.	TRBV5-1	TRBJ1-2	CASSYGRGDEGYTF	TGCGCCAGCAGCTACGGAAGGGGGGACGAAGGCTACACCTTC